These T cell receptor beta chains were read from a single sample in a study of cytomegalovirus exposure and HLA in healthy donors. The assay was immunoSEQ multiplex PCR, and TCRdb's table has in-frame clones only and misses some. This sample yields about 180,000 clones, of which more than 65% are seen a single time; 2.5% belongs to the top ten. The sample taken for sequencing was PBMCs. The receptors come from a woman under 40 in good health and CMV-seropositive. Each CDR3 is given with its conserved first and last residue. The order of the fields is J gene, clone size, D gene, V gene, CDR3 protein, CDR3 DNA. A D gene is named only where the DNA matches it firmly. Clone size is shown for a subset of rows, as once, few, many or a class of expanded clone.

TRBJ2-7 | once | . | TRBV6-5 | CASRTGGTVYEQYF | TGTGCCAGCAGGACCGGGGGAACCGTATACGAGCAGTACTTC
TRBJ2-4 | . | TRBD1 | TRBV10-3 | CAISETTGDRGGNIQYF | TGTGCCATCAGTGAGACAACCGGAGACAGGGGGGGAAACATTCAGTACTTC
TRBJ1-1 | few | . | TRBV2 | CASSGEANTEAFF | TGTGCCAGCAGTGGAGAAGCGAACACTGAAGCTTTCTTT
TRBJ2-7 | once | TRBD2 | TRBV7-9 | CASSLGGGYEQYF | TGTGCCAGCAGCTTAGGGGGGGGCTACGAGCAGTACTTC
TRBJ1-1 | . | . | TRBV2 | CASSREMSNTEAFF | TGTGCCAGCAGCAGGGAAATGTCGAACACTGAAGCTTTCTTT
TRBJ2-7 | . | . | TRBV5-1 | CASSSSQNSYEQYF | TGCGCCAGCAGCTCCTCACAGAACTCCTACGAGCAGTACTTC
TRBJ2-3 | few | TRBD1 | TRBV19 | CASSPRTGGKADTQYF | TGTGCCAGTAGTCCCCGGACAGGGGGAAAGGCAGATACGCAGTATTTT
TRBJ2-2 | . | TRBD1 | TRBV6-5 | CASSKAGTGAGELFF | TGTGCCAGCAGTAAGGCCGGGACAGGGGCCGGGGAGCTGTTTTTT
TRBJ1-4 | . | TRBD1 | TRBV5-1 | CASSRDSQELFF | TGCGCCAGCAGCCGGGACAGTCAAGAACTGTTTTTT
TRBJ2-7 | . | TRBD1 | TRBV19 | CASSIAAGTGVYEQYF | TGTGCCAGTAGTATAGCCGCCGGGACAGGGGTCTACGAGCAGTACTTC
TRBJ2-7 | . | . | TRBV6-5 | CASSRGRGHEQYF | TGTGCCAGCAGTAGGGGCAGGGGCCACGAGCAGTACTTC
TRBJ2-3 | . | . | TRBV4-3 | CASSQGGASTDTQYF | TGCGCCAGCAGCCAGGGGGGGGCTAGCACAGATACGCAGTATTTT
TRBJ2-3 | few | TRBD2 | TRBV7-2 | CASSFGTTGDTQYF | TGTGCCAGCAGCTTCGGGACTACCGGGGATACGCAGTATTTT
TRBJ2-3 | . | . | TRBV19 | CASSIEGEADTQYF | TGTGCCAGTAGTATAGAGGGCGAAGCAGATACGCAGTATTTT
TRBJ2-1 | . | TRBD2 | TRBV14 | CASSFRSGGPNEQFF | TGTGCCAGCAGCTTCCGTAGCGGGGGCCCCAATGAGCAGTTCTTC
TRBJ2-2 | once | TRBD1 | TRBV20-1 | CRYRGDGELFF | TGCAGATACAGGGGGGACGGGGAGCTGTTTTTT
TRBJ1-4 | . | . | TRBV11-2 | CASSFRHGNNEKLFF | TGTGCCAGCAGCTTTCGGCACGGGAATAATGAAAAACTGTTTTTT
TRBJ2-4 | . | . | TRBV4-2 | CASTNSRAKNIQYF | TGTGCCAGCACAAACAGCAGGGCCAAAAACATTCAGTACTTC
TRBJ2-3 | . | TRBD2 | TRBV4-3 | CASSQIAGGPDTQYF | TGCGCCAGCAGCCAGATAGCGGGGGGCCCAGATACGCAGTATTTT
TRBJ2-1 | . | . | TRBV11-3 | CASSFSGGAYNEQFF | TGTGCCAGCAGCTTCTCTGGCGGGGCCTACAATGAGCAGTTCTTC
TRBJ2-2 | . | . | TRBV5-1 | CASSLAGRGVGELFF | TGCGCCAGCAGCTTGGCAGGCAGGGGTGTCGGGGAGCTGTTTTTT
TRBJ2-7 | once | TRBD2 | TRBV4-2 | CASSKGAGRGYEQYF | TGTGCCAGCAGCAAAGGGGCAGGGAGGGGATACGAGCAGTACTTC
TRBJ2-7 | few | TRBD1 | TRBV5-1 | CASRTGNYEQYF | TGCGCCAGCAGGACAGGGAACTACGAGCAGTACTTC
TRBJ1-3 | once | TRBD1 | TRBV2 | CASSRDRGQGHTIYF | TGTGCCAGCAGCCGGGACAGGGGGCAGGGACACACCATATATTTT
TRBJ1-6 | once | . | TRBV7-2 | CASSLDSVNSPLHF | TGTGCCAGCAGCTTAGACAGTGTTAATTCACCCCTCCACTTT
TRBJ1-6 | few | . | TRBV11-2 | CASSLDLARGGRGSPLHF | TGTGCCAGCAGCTTAGATCTCGCACGGGGGGGCCGCGGTTCACCCCTCCACTTT
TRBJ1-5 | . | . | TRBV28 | CASKETGVGQPQHF | TGTGCCAGCAAGGAAACGGGTGTTGGTCAGCCCCAGCATTTT
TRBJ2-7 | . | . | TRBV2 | CASSDRQTGEQYF | TGTGCCAGCAGTGACCGGCAGACCGGGGAGCAGTACTTC
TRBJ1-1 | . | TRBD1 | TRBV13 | CASSPQGAYNTEAFF | TGTGCCAGCAGCCCCCAGGGGGCTTACAACACTGAAGCTTTCTTT
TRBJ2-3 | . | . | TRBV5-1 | CASSFQGSTDTQYF | TGCGCCAGCAGCTTTCAGGGGTCCACAGATACGCAGTATTTT